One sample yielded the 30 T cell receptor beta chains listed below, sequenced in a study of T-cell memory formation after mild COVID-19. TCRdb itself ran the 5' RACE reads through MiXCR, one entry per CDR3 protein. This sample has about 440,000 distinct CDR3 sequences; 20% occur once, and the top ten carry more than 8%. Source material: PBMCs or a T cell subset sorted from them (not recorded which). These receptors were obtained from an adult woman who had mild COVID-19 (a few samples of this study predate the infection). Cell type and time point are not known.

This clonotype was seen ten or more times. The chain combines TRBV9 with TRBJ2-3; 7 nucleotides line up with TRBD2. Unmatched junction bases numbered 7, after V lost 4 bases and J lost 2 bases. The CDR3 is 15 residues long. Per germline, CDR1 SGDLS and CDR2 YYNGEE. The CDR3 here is CASSLASGSTDTQYF. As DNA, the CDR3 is TGTGCCAGCAGCTTAGCTAGCGGATCCACAGATACGCAGTATTTT.

CDR3 region: CASTPAGETEQFF. The DNA of the CDR3 is TGTGCCAGCACCCCCGCCGGGGAAACTGAGCAGTTCTTC. This rearrangement joins TRBV7-6 to TRBJ2-1; maybe TRBD2 (5 bases). CDR3 length: 13 residues. Deletions cut 7 bases from V and 9 bases from J, with 16 bases between. Germline CDR1 is SGHVS and CDR2 is FNYEAQ.

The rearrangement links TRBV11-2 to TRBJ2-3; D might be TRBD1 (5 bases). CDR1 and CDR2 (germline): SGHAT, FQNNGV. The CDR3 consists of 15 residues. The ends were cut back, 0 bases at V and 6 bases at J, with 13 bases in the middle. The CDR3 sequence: CASSLEWGPADTQYF. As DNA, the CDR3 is TGTGCCAGCAGCTTAGAGTGGGGCCCTGCGGATACGCAGTATTTT.

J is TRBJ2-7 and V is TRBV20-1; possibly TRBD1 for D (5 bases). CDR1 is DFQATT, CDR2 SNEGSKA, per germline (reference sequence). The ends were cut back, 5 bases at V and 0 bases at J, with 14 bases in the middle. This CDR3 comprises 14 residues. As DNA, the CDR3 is TGCAGTGCTTCGGAAGTGGGGCTCTCCTACGAGCAGTACTTC. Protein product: CSASEVGLSYEQYF.

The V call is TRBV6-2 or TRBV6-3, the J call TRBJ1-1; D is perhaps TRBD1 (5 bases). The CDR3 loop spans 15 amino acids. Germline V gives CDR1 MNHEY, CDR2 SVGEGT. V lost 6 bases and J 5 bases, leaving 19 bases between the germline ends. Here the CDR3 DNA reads TGTGCCAGCAGAATAGGACATCTCGGATTGACTGAAGCTTTCTTT. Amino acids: CASRIGHLGLTEAFF.

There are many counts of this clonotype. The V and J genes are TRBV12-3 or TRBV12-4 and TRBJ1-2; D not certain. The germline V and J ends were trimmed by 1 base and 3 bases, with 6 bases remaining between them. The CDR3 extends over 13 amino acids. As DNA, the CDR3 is TGTGCCAGCAGTTTAGGGCGGGACTATGGCTACACCTTC. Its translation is CASSLGRDYGYTF.

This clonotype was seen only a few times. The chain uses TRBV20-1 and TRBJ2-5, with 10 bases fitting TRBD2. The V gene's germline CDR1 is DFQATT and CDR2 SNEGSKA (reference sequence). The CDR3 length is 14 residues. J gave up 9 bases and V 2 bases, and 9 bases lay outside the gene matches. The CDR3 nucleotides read TGCAGTGCTAGACCCGGGCTAGCGGGAGCACCCCAGTACTTC. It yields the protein CSARPGLAGAPQYF.

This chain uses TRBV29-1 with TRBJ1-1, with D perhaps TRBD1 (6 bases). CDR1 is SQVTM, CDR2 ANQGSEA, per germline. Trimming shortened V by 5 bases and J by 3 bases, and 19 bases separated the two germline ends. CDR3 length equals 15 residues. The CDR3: CSVRTGKRADTEAFF. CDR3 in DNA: TGCAGCGTTCGCACAGGGAAGAGGGCTGACACTGAAGCTTTCTTT.

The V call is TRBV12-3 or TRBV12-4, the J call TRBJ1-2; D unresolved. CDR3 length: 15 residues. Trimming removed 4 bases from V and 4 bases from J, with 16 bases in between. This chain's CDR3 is CASSSQTLDLYGYTF. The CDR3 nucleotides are TGTGCCAGCAGTTCCCAGACCCTTGACCTCTATGGCTACACCTTC.

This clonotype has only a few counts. The CDR3 DNA follows: TGTGCCACCAGCCAGGCCGGGACAGGGCTCCAAGAGACCCAGTACTTC. This gives the protein CATSQAGTGLQETQYF. The chain combines TRBV24-1 with TRBJ2-5, with TRBD1 identical over 9 bases. The CDR3 contains 16 residues. Germline CDR1 is KGHDR and CDR2 is SFDVKD. The V and J ends lost 7 bases and 1 base, in that order; junction bases with no gene match: 9.

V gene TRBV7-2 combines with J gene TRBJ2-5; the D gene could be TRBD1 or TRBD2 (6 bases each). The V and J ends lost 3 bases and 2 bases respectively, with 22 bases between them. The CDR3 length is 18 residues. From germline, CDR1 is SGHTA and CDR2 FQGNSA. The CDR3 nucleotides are TGTGCCAGCAGCTTGGGCGGTACGGGGGCAGGAGGACAAGAGACCCAGTACTTC. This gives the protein CASSLGGTGAGGQETQYF. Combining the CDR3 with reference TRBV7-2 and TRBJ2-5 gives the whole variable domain GAGVSQSPSNKVTEKGKDVELRCDPISGHTALYWYRQSLGQGLEFLIYFQGNSAPDKSGLPSDRFSAERTGGSVSTLTIQRTQQEDSAVYLCASSLGGTGAGGQETQYFGPGTRLLVL.

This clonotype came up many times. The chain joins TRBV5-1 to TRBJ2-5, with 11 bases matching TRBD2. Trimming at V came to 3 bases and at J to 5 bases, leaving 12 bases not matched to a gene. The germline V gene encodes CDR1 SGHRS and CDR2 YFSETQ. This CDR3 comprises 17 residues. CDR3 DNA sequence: TGCGCCAGCAGCTCCCTATCTAGCGGGGGGCCCGGGGAGACCCAGTACTTC. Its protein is CASSSLSSGGPGETQYF.

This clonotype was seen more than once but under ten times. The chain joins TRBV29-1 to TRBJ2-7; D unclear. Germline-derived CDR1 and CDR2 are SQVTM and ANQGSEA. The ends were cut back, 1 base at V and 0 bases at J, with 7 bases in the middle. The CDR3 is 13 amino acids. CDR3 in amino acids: CSVEVSNSYEQYF. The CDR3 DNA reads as TGCAGCGTTGAAGTATCAAACTCCTACGAGCAGTACTTC.

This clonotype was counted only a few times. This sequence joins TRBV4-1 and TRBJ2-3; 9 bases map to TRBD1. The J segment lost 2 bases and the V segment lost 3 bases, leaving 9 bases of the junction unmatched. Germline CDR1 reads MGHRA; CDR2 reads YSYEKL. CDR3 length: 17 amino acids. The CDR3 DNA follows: TGCGCCAGCAGCCACGGGGGAGGGACAGGGTACACAGATACGCAGTATTTT. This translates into CASSHGGGTGYTDTQYF.

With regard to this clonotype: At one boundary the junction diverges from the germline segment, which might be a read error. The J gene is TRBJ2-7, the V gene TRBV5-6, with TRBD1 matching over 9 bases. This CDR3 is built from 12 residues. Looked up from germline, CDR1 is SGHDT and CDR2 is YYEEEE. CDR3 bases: TGTGCCAGCAGAAGGGACAGGGAGCCGCCGGACTTC. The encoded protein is CASRRDREPPDF.

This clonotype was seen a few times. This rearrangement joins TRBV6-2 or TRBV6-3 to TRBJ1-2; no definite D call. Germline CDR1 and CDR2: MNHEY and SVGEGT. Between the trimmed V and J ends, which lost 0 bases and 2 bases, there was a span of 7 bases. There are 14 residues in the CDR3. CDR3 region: CASSYSNQNYGYTF. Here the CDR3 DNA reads TGTGCCAGCAGTTACTCGAACCAGAACTATGGCTACACCTTC.

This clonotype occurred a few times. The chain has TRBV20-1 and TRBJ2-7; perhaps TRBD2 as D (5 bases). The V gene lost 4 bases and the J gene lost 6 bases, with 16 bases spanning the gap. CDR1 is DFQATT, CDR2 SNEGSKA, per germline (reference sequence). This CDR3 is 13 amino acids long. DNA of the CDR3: TGCAGTGCTAATAGCGACCGGTTCTCCGAGCAGTACTTC. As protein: CSANSDRFSEQYF.

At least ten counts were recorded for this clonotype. The CDR3 region is CASSLIPGNTEAFF. In DNA, the CDR3 is TGTGCCAGCAGCTTAATCCCCGGGAACACTGAAGCTTTCTTT. This rearrangement joins TRBV7-3 to TRBJ1-1; D not resolved. The CDR3 spans 14 residues. The V end was cut by 1 base, the J end by 1 base, with 7 bases between. Per the germline V gene, CDR1 is SGHTA and CDR2 is FQGTGA.

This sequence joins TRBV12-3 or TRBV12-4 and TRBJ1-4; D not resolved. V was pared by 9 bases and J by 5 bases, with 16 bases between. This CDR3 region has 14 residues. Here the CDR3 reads CASSSVGLNEKLFF. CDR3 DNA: TGTGCCAGTTCCTCCGTCGGTCTAAATGAAAAACTGTTTTTT.

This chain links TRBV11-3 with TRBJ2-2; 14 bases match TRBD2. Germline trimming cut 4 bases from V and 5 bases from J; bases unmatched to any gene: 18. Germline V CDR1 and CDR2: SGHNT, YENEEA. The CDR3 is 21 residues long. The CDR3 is CASSSLGWTSGRSAGTGELFF. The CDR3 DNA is TGTGCCAGCAGCTCATTAGGGTGGACTAGCGGGAGGAGTGCTGGGACCGGGGAGCTGTTTTTT.

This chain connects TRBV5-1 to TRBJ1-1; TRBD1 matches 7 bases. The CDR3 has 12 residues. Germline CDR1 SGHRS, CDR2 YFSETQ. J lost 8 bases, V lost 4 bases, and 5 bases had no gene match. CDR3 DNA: TGCGCCAGCAGCGCAATGACAGGGGAAGCTTTCTTT. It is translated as CASSAMTGEAFF. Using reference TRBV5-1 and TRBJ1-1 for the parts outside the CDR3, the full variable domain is KAGVTQTPRYLIKTRGQQVTLSCSPISGHRSVSWYQQTPGQGLQFLFEYFSETQRNKGNFPGRFSGRQFSNSRSEMNVSTLELGDSALYLCASSAMTGEAFFGQGTRLTVV.

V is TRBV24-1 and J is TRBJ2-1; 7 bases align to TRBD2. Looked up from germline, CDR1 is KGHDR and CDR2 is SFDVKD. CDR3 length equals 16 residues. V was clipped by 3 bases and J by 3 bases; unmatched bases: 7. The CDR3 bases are TGTGCCACCAGTGATCCCTCGGGCGGGAGCTACAATGAGCAGTTCTTC. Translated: CATSDPSGGSYNEQFF.

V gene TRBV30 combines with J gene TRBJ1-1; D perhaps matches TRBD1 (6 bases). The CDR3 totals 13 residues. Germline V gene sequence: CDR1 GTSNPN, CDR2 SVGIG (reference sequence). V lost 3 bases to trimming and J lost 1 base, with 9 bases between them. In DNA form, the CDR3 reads TGTGCCTGGAGGGGACACACGAACACTGAAGCTTTCTTT. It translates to CAWRGHTNTEAFF.

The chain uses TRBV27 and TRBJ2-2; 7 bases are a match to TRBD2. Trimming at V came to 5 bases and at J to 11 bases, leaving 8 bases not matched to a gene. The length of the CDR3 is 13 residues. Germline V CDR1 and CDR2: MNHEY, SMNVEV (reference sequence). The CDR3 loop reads CASSPEKRGELFF. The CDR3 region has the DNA TGTGCCAGCAGTCCTGAAAAGCGGGGCGAGCTGTTTTTT.

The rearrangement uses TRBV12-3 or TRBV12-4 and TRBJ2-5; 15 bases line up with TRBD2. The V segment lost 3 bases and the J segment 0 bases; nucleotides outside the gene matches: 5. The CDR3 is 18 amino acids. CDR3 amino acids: CASSFRGTSGRHQETQYF. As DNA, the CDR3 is TGTGCCAGCAGTTTCCGCGGGACTAGCGGGAGGCACCAAGAGACCCAGTACTTC.

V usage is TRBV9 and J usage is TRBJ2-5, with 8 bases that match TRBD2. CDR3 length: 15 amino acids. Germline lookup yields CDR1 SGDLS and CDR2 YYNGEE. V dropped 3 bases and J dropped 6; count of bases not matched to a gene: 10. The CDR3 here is CASSEHLSGSKTQYF. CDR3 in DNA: TGTGCCAGCAGCGAGCACCTGAGCGGGAGCAAGACCCAGTACTTC.

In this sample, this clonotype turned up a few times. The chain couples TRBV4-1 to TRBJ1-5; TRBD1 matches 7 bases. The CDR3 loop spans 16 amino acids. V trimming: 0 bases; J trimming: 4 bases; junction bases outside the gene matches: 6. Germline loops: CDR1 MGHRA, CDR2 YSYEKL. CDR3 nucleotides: TGCGCCAGCAGCCAAGAATCGGTACAGGGGAATCAGCCCCAGCATTTT. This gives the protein CASSQESVQGNQPQHF.

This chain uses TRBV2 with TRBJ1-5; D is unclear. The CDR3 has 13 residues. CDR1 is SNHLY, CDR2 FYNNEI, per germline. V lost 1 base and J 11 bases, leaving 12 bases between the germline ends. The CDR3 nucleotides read TGTGCCAGCAGTGAAGTGCCTTCGGGGACCCAGCATTTT. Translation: CASSEVPSGTQHF.

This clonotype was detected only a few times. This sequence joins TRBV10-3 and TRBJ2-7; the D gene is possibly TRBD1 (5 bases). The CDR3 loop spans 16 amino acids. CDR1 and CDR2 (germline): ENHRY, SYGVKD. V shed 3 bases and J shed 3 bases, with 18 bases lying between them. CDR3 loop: CAISDPLTVSYYEQYF. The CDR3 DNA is TGTGCCATCAGTGATCCATTGACAGTATCATACTACGAGCAGTACTTC.

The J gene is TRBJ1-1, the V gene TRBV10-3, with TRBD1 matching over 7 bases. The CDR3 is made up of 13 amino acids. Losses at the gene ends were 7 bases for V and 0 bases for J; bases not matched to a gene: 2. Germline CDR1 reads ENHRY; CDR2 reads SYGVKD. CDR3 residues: CAITGTVNTEAFF. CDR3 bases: TGTGCCATCACCGGGACAGTGAACACTGAAGCTTTCTTT.